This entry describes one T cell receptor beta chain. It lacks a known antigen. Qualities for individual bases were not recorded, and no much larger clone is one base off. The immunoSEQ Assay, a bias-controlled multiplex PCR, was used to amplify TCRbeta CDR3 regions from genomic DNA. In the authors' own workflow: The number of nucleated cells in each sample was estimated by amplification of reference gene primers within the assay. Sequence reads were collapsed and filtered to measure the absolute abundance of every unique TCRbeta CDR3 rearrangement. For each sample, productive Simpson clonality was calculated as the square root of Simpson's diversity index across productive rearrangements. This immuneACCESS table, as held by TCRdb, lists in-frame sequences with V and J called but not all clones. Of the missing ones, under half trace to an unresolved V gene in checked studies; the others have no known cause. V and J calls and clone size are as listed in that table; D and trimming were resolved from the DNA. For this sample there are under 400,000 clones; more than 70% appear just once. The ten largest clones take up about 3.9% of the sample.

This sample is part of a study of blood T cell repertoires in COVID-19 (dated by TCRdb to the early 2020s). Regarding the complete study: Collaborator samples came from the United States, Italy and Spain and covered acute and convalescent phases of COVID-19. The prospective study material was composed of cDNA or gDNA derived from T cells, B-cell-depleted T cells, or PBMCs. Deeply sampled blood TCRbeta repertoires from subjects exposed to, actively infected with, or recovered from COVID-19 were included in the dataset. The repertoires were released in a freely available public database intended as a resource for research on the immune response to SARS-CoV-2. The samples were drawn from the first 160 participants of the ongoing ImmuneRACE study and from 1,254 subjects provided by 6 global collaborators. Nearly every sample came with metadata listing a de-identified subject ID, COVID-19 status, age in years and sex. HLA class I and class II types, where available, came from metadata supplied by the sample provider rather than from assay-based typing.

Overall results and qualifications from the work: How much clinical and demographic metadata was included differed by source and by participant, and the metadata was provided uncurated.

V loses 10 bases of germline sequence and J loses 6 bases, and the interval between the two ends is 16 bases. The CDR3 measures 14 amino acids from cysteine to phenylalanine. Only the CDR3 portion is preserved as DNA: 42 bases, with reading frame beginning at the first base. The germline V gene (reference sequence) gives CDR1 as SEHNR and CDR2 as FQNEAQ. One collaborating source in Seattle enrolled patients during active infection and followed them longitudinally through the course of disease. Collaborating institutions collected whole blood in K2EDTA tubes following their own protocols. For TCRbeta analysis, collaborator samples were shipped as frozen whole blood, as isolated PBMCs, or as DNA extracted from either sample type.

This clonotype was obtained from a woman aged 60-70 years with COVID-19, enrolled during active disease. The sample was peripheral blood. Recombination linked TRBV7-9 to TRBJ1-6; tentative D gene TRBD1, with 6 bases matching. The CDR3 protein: CATSSGTSNSPLHF. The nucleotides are TGTGCCACCTCGTCCGGGACAAGTAATTCACCCCTCCACTTT.